This TCR beta chain was identified during a study of Ad26.COV2.S vaccination and SARS-CoV-2 variants. Overall study: The authors gave Ad26.COV2.S intramuscularly, either once or twice 56 days apart.

The V and J ends lost 0 bases and 9 bases respectively, with 13 bases between them. CDR1 and CDR2 from the germline V gene are SGHDT and YYEEEE. The CDR3 has 15 amino acids. Study-level results: Reported findings describe substantial breadth in spike-specific CD8+ and CD4+ T cell responses following vaccination. The study found similar non-spike TCR breadth in vaccine and placebo recipients. Placebo recipients trailed vaccine recipients in spike-specific TCR breadth.

With respect to this clone: Its antigen is unidentified.

Here immunoSEQ multiplex PCR was the method, and the copy in TCRdb shows in-frame clones only, minus some. Here the sample spans a few hundred thousand clones, 75% to 95% being singletons. Treatment given: over 15 received Ad26.COV2.S at low or high dose, single or two shots; a few received placebo; per-sample allocation not given. All samples were drawn on day 63, counting from the first vaccine or placebo injection. The sample in question was peripheral blood, obtained in a trial of Ad26.COV2.S vaccine versus placebo. The TCR comes from a person between 18 and 59 years old who received the Ad26.COV2.S COVID-19 vaccine or a placebo. V is TRBV5-6 and J is TRBJ1-6, with D uncertain. CDR3 region: CASSLAVWGGSPLHF. In DNA form, the CDR3 reads TGTGCCAGCAGCTTGGCGGTCTGGGGAGGTTCACCCCTCCACTTT.